This is a list of T cell receptor beta chains from one sample in a study of shared clonotypes between healthy human individuals. Here immunoSEQ multiplex PCR was the method, and the copy in TCRdb shows in-frame clones only, minus some. Among around 1.5 million clones listed, 95% to 99% were seen once. Source material: naive CD4+ T cells sorted from blood. The receptors stem from a man aged 25-45 years in good health. CDR3s leave out the opening cysteine and the closing phenylalanine or tryptophan.

v_call	j_call	cdr3_aa
TRBV15	TRBJ2-3	ATSRATTGLRDTQY
TRBV5-4	TRBJ2-5	ASSLSSSQETQY
TRBV18	TRBJ1-2	ASSEGQTGYT
TRBV10-3	TRBJ2-7	AISASPYEQY
TRBV28	TRBJ1-5	ASRPQGGGIFSNQPQH
TRBV30	TRBJ1-1	AWGRPGSGQGAYTEAF
TRBV7-3	TRBJ2-2	ASRRDAGELF
TRBV14	TRBJ2-1	ASSQDTGWSVAYNEQF
TRBV5-4	TRBJ2-1	ASSSREGQGNEQF
TRBV4-1	TRBJ2-7	ASSPSPGTGYEQY
TRBV5-1	TRBJ2-7	ASSQGLSEQY
TRBV28	TRBJ2-7	ASSSYRGSSYEQY
TRBV28	TRBJ1-5	ASTPLTGAVSNQPQH
TRBV6-5	TRBJ1-2	ASSYSTGDGYT
TRBV19	TRBJ1-2	ASTENGAGGVLDYGYT
TRBV6-5	TRBJ2-7	ASSNGAYEQY
TRBV11-2	TRBJ1-4	ASSLVVYEKLF
TRBV7-9	TRBJ1-2	ASSPRQGANYGYT
TRBV6-1	TRBJ2-1	ASSPFGDEQF
TRBV7-9	TRBJ1-3	AIQFRGHLGNTIY
TRBV19	TRBJ1-1	ASSAIRWNTEAF
TRBV7-2	TRBJ1-1	ASSAGQMNTEAF
TRBV7-9	TRBJ2-2	ASSLVLAGETGELF
TRBV2	TRBJ2-7	ASSRLAGGPGEQY
TRBV5-1	TRBJ2-3	ASSLTGTSGIRTDTQY
TRBV6-4	TRBJ1-1	ASSAQGSTEAF
TRBV2	TRBJ2-7	ASTWDFSYEQY
TRBV5-1	TRBJ2-1	ASSLDTAGYNEQF
TRBV7-3	TRBJ2-5	ASSRRVQETQY
TRBV5-1	TRBJ2-3	ASSFGSGSPSTDTQY
TRBV5-4	TRBJ1-4	ASGSYNEKLF
TRBV7-8	TRBJ2-7	ASSPLRPGSPYEQY
TRBV13	TRBJ1-2	ASSPQGDGYT
TRBV7-2	TRBJ1-2	ASSLGQHYGYT
TRBV4-3	TRBJ1-4	ASSQGEGEKLF
TRBV18	TRBJ2-1	ASSQSGGSYNEQF
TRBV7-2	TRBJ2-1	ASSPKTGNEQF
TRBV5-3	TRBJ1-5	ARSLAGQPQH